This T cell receptor beta chain was captured in a study of T cell repertoires in cytomegalovirus infection. Study details: CMV epitopes used comprised recently identified HLA-C-restricted ones and well-studied HLA-B-restricted ones. Both a matching HLA type and CMV infection were indicated by public TCR beta signatures.

CDR1 and CDR2 from the germline V gene are SEHNR and FQNEAQ (reference sequence). V dropped 4 bases and J dropped 1 base, with 10 bases sitting between them. This CDR3 spans 14 amino acids. TCRdb recomputed calls from the reads with MiXCR, one row per CDR3 protein. The table records 300,000 to 400,000 distinct CDR3 sequences, under 35% of them present only once. This clonotype was recorded at least ten times. Its antigen is still unknown. Findings and limits, study-wide: CMV-specific HLA-C-restricted TCR beta clonotypes dominated the ex vivo response. CMV carriers with the relevant HLA were identified by cumulative public TCR beta family frequency.

The gene calls are TRBV7-9 and TRBJ1-1; D unclear. Sequences were derived from cultured PBMCs, sampled from culture after CMV antigen stimulation. The TCR was taken from a human donor in good health (CMV status not recorded). Some clones in this sample may be carry-over from other donors' samples. DNA for the CDR3: TGTGCCAGCAGCTCCGGCGCCAGGAACACTGAAGCTTTCTTT. It yields the protein CASSSGARNTEAFF. Together with reference TRBV7-9 and TRBJ1-1, the CDR3 gives the full variable domain: DTGVSQNPRHKITKRGQNVTFRCDPISEHNRLYWYRQTLGQGPEFLTYFQNEAQLEKSRLLSDRFSAERPKGSFSTLEIQRTEQGDSAMYLCASSSGARNTEAFFGQGTRLTVV.